These 24 T cell receptor beta chains originate from one sample sequenced in a study of CD8 T cells in Susac syndrome. Random-hexamer reverse transcription was applied to 0.5 to 1 ug RNA. TCRdb re-called the immunoSEQ multiplex PCR reads through MiXCR, storing one row per CDR3 protein. The table shows about 180,000 distinct CDR3 sequences, with more than 90% occurring only once. Sequencing was done on a sample of CD4+ T cells from PBMCs. These receptors were collected from a human donor with multiple sclerosis.

The V gene is TRBV30, the J gene TRBJ2-2; D not certain. This CDR3 region has 14 residues. The V end was cut by 4 bases, the J end by 5 bases, with 14 bases between. Germline CDR1 reads GTSNPN; CDR2 reads SVGIG (reference sequence). CDR3 DNA sequence: TGTGCCTGGAATTTCGGCGTTGGGACCGGGGAGCTGTTTTTT. This gives the protein CAWNFGVGTGELFF.

This chain links TRBV20-1 with TRBJ2-7; TRBD1 matches at 8 bases. CDR3 length: 12 residues. CDR1 and CDR2 from the germline V gene are DFQATT and SNEGSKA (reference sequence). V shed 4 bases, J shed 2 bases, and the junction held 1 base outside the gene matches. CDR3 coding DNA: TGCAGTGCTACAGGGGGCCCCTACGAGCAGTACTTC. Translated, it gives CSATGGPYEQYF.

This clonotype was found a few times. The chain uses TRBV29-1 and TRBJ1-1; D unclear. This CDR3 has 11 residues. V was clipped by 5 bases and J by 0 bases, with 4 bases between them. Germline CDR1 SQVTM, CDR2 ANQGSEA. The CDR3 DNA is TGCAGCGTTCTAATGAACACTGAAGCTTTCTTT. As protein: CSVLMNTEAFF. Based on the CDR3 plus reference TRBV29-1 and TRBJ1-1, the full variable domain is SAVISQKPSRDICQRGTSLTIQCQVDSQVTMMFWYRQQPGQSLTLIATANQGSEATYESGFVIDKFPISRPNLTFSTLTVSNMSPEDSSIYLCSVLMNTEAFFGQGTRLTVV.

V gene TRBV12-3 or TRBV12-4 combines with J gene TRBJ2-7; D unresolved. CDR3 length: 12 amino acids. The V end was cut by 3 bases, the J end by 9 bases, with 12 bases between. Written as DNA, the CDR3 is TGTGCCAGCAGTTTGACGGCCACCGGGCAGTACTTC. This codes for CASSLTATGQYF.

V is TRBV27 and J is TRBJ2-7; 7 nucleotides match TRBD1. V shed 6 bases, J shed 6 bases, and the junction held 5 bases outside the gene matches. From germline, CDR1 is MNHEY and CDR2 SMNVEV (reference sequence). CDR3 length equals 12 residues. The DNA of the CDR3 is TGTGCCAGCAGCCATCCAGGGGGCGAGCAGTACTTC. Translated: CASSHPGGEQYF.

The chain joins TRBV4-1 to TRBJ2-1; 14 nucleotides line up with TRBD2. Germline V lookup: CDR1 MGHRA, CDR2 YSYEKL. The CDR3 loop spans 18 amino acids. V was pared by 3 bases and J by 5 bases, with 9 bases of the junction left unmatched. CDR3 sequence reads: CASSQGTSGGPRDNEQFF. CDR3 nucleotide sequence: TGCGCCAGCAGCCAGGGGACTAGCGGGGGCCCCCGGGACAATGAGCAGTTCTTC.

The J gene is TRBJ1-6, the V gene TRBV5-5, with 8 nucleotides matching TRBD1. This CDR3 comprises 14 residues. V lost 4 bases, J lost 5 bases, and 2 bases stayed unmatched. Per the germline V gene, CDR1 is SGHKS and CDR2 is YYEKEE (reference sequence). CDR3 residues: CASSRDRNNSPLHF. In DNA, the CDR3 is TGTGCCAGCAGCCGGGACAGGAATAATTCACCCCTCCACTTT.

This clonotype is a singleton in its sample. The chain couples TRBV19 to TRBJ1-1, with D perhaps matching TRBD1 (5 bases). V lost 4 bases and J 6 bases, leaving 21 bases between the germline ends. The CDR3 is 16 amino acids. The germline V gene encodes CDR1 LNHDA and CDR2 SQIVND (reference sequence). The CDR3 coding sequence is TGTGCCAGTAGTAACCATCCATTCGCAGGGTTCCCTGAAGCTTTCTTT. Translated: CASSNHPFAGFPEAFF.

The V gene is TRBV28, the J gene TRBJ2-7; TRBD2 matches 10 bases. This CDR3 spans 16 amino acids. V lost 5 bases to trimming and J lost 6 bases; unmatched junction nucleotides: 13. Germline assignment: CDR1 MDHEN and CDR2 SYDVKM. The CDR3 protein is CASSLRSGGILGEQYF. In nucleotides, the CDR3 is TGTGCCAGCAGTCTTCGTAGCGGGGGGATATTAGGCGAGCAGTACTTC.

The rearrangement uses TRBV5-1 and TRBJ1-2; TRBD1 might be the D (6 bases). The CDR3 contains 13 residues. V was cut by 3 bases and J by 6 bases, with 12 bases left in between. Per the germline V gene, CDR1 is SGHRS and CDR2 is YFSETQ. CDR3 residues: CASSSGEEHGYTF. CDR3 coding DNA: TGCGCCAGCAGCTCAGGGGAAGAGCATGGCTACACCTTC.

This chain links TRBV20-1 with TRBJ1-5; a possible D gene is TRBD1 (6 bases). The V gene's germline CDR1 is DFQATT and CDR2 SNEGSKA (reference sequence). Trimming shortened V by 3 bases and J by 4 bases, and 16 bases separated the two germline ends. This CDR3 spans 15 amino acids. CDR3 DNA: TGCAGTGCTAGTAACGGGGGCTCGTGGAATCAGCCCCAGCATTTT. Translation: CSASNGGSWNQPQHF.

This clonotype was observed once. V gene TRBV3-1 combines with J gene TRBJ2-3; D tentatively fits TRBD1 or TRBD2 (5 bases each). V dropped 1 base and J dropped 3 bases, with 8 bases sitting between them. The CDR3 consists of 14 residues. From germline, CDR1 is LGHDT and CDR2 YNNKEL (reference sequence). The CDR3, as DNA: TGTGCCAGCAGCCAAGTGGGGGTTACAGATACGCAGTATTTT. As protein: CASSQVGVTDTQYF.

The chain carries TRBV29-1 and TRBJ2-1; either TRBD1 or TRBD2 may supply D (6 bases each). Germline assignment: CDR1 SQVTM and CDR2 ANQGSEA. Trimming removed 5 bases from V and 7 bases from J, with 9 bases in between. This CDR3 spans 11 amino acids. The CDR3: CSVRGQNEQFF. In DNA, the CDR3 is TGCAGCGTTCGGGGGCAGAATGAGCAGTTCTTC.

The chain uses TRBV3-1 and TRBJ2-5; D is unresolved. Deletions cut 9 bases from V and 1 base from J, with 3 bases between. Germline CDR1 is LGHDT and CDR2 is YNNKEL (reference sequence). The CDR3 extends over 10 amino acids. This CDR3 reads CARLQETQYF. The CDR3, as DNA: TGTGCCAGACTCCAAGAGACCCAGTACTTC.

A single count supports this clonotype. The chain uses TRBV10-3 and TRBJ2-7; D may be TRBD1 or TRBD2 (5 bases each). Between the trimmed V and J ends, which lost 2 bases and 6 bases, there was a span of 8 bases. The CDR3 extends over 12 amino acids. Germline V gene sequence: CDR1 ENHRY, CDR2 SYGVKD. CDR3 residues: CAISEGGSEQYF. The CDR3 bases are TGTGCCATCAGTGAGGGGGGAAGCGAGCAGTACTTC.

This chain links TRBV3-1 with TRBJ1-1; TRBD1 matches at 9 bases. Germline V CDR1 and CDR2: LGHDT, YNNKEL (reference sequence). Trimming at V came to 1 base and at J to 10 bases, leaving 1 base not matched to a gene. This CDR3 comprises 12 residues. The CDR3 protein is CASSQGQGGAFF. CDR3 nucleotides: TGTGCCAGCAGCCAAGGACAGGGGGGAGCTTTCTTT.

This rearrangement joins TRBV5-1 to TRBJ2-1, with D unclear. CDR1 and CDR2 from the germline V gene are SGHRS and YFSETQ. The CDR3 has 15 amino acids. Trimming left V 1 base short and J 8 bases short, with 16 bases between. CDR3 nucleotides: TGCGCCAGCAGCTTGTTGGGCCCCCAAAGCGATGAGCAGTTCTTC. This gives the protein CASSLLGPQSDEQFF.

The rearrangement uses TRBV19 and TRBJ2-7; no clear D gene. V lost 5 bases and J lost 0, with 11 bases in between. In germline, CDR1 is LNHDA, CDR2 SQIVND (reference sequence). The length of the CDR3 is 14 residues. The CDR3 bases are TGTGCCAGTAGTCCCGGCAGGAGCTCCTACGAGCAGTACTTC. Protein: CASSPGRSSYEQYF.

The chain couples TRBV20-1 to TRBJ2-7; 7 bases fit TRBD1. The CDR3 runs 13 residues. Looked up from germline, CDR1 is DFQATT and CDR2 is SNEGSKA (reference sequence). After removal of 5 bases from V and 3 bases from J, the junction contained 7 bases not matched to a gene. CDR3 DNA sequence: TGCAGTGCTGAGACAGGGATAAGCTACGAGCAGTACTTC. Protein sequence: CSAETGISYEQYF.

V and J are TRBV21-1 and TRBJ2-5; the D call in the table, TRBD1, was not verified against the DNA. TRBV21-1 is a known pseudogene. The CDR3 totals 15 residues. The CDR3 is CASSKNPSPAGTQYF. Written as DNA, the CDR3 is TGTGCCAGCAGCAAAAACCCCTCTCCGGCCGGGACCCAGTACTTC.

The chain carries TRBV20-1 and TRBJ2-5, with 8 bases fitting TRBD1. The V gene's germline CDR1 is DFQATT and CDR2 SNEGSKA (reference sequence). CDR3 length: 13 amino acids. The V gene end was trimmed by 2 bases and the J gene end by 5 bases; junction bases not matched to a gene: 4. CDR3 sequence: CSARQGARETQYF. Here the CDR3 DNA reads TGCAGTGCTAGACAGGGGGCGAGGGAGACCCAGTACTTC.

This clonotype is a singleton in its sample. This chain uses TRBV4-2 with TRBJ2-7, with TRBD1 matching over 7 bases. The CDR3 consists of 15 residues. Unmatched junction bases numbered 9, after V lost 3 bases and J lost 4 bases. Germline-derived CDR1 and CDR2 are LGHNA and YNFKEQ. The CDR3 sequence: CASSQVWDSVYEQYF. The CDR3, as DNA: TGTGCCAGCAGCCAGGTGTGGGACAGCGTTTACGAGCAGTACTTC.

The chain recombines TRBV3-1 with TRBJ2-5; 12 bases are a match to TRBD2. The germline gives CDR1 LGHDT, CDR2 YNNKEL (reference sequence). V shed 0 bases, J shed 4 bases, and the junction held 9 bases outside the gene matches. CDR3 length equals 18 residues. The CDR3 reads CASSQDRGMTSGGETQYF. As DNA, the CDR3 is TGTGCCAGCAGCCAAGATCGGGGGATGACTAGCGGGGGAGAGACCCAGTACTTC.

The chain recombines TRBV24-1 with TRBJ1-5, with a tentative D call TRBD1 (6 bases). The CDR3 totals 16 residues. Trimming left V 5 bases short and J 0 bases short, with 13 bases between. From germline, CDR1 is KGHDR and CDR2 SFDVKD. The CDR3 nucleotides are TGTGCCACCAGTGTAGGGGGGGATTATAGCAATCAGCCCCAGCATTTT. It is translated as CATSVGGDYSNQPQHF.